Following are 2 T cell receptor beta chains from one sample sequenced in a study of cytomegalovirus exposure and HLA in healthy donors. Primers for the PCR totalled 60 Vbeta and 13 Jbeta. Sequencing used immunoSEQ multiplex PCR; TCRdb keeps in-frame clones, though not all of them. The sample carries over 95,000 clones, 60% to 85% recorded once. Sample: PBMCs. The receptors were gathered from a woman in her thirties or forties in good health and CMV-seropositive.

About this clone: Sequence at one end of the junction differs from germline and may be a read error. V and J are TRBV7-7 and TRBJ2-3, with D perhaps matching TRBD2 (7 bases). Germline V lookup: CDR1 SSHAT, CDR2 FNYEAQ (reference sequence). The length of the CDR3 is 13 residues. The CDR3 region is CASSLRGGDTQYF. The CDR3 DNA is TGTGCTAGCAGCTTGAGGGGGGGGGATACGCAGTATTTT.

This clone has more than one count but fewer than ten. The V and J genes are TRBV21-1 and TRBJ1-1; the table names TRBD1, a call not compared with the DNA. TRBV21-1 is a pseudogene. This CDR3 has 13 amino acids. In nucleotides, the CDR3 is TGTGCCAGCATTGGTTCAGGGGACACTGAAGCTTTCTTT. Translating gives CASIGSGDTEAFF.